This T cell receptor beta chain was sequenced during a study of tumor-infiltrating lymphocytes in localized non-small cell lung cancer. About the study: Some samples were collected after neoadjuvant chemotherapy; smokers, never-smokers and several histologies were included. Resected tumor was paired with non-adjacent uninvolved lung from the same patient. Study-level points and caveats: Tumors had more T cell infiltration than uninvolved lung, per TCRbeta sequencing and CD3 counts. Recurrence-free survival showed no association with tumor T-cell fraction.

Clones were sequenced by immunoSEQ multiplex PCR, and TCRdb holds only the in-frame ones, with some missing. The top ten clones hold 5.1% of a sample with some 7,800 clones, approximately 80% of them seen once. In the case of this clone: Its antigen is unknown.

This CDR3 has 13 residues. CDR1 is MDHEN, CDR2 SYDVKM, per germline. The germline V and J ends were trimmed by 2 bases and 6 bases, with 11 bases remaining between them. This TCR was sampled from a human donor with non-small cell lung cancer. Sequencing input: lung tumor tissue. The chain recombines TRBV28 with TRBJ2-7; D may be TRBD1 (5 bases). The CDR3 loop reads CASSLRGTIEQYF. As DNA, the CDR3 is TGTGCCAGCAGTTTAAGGGGAACGATCGAGCAGTACTTC.